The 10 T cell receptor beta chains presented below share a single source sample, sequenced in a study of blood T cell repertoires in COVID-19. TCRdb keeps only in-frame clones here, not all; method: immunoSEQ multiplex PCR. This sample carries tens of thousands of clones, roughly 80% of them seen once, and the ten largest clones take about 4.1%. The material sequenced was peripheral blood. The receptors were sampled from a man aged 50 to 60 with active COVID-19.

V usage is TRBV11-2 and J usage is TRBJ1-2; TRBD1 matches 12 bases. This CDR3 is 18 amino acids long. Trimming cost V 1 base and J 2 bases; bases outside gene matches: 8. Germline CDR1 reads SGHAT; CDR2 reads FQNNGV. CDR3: CASSLAGQGAFSNYGYTF. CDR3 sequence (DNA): TGTGCCAGCAGCTTAGCGGGACAGGGGGCCTTTTCGAACTATGGCTACACCTTC.

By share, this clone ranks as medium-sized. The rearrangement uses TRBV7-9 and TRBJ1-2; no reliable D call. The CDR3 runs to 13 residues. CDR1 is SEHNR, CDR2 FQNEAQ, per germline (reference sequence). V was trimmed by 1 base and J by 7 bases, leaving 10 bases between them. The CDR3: CASSLEAARGYTF. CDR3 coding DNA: TGTGCCAGCAGCTTAGAGGCGGCCCGTGGCTACACCTTC. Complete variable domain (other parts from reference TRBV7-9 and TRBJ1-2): DTGVSQNPRHKITKRGQNVTFRCDPISEHNRLYWYRQTLGQGPEFLTYFQNEAQLEKSRLLSDRFSAERPKGSFSTLEIQRTEQGDSAMYLCASSLEAARGYTFGSGTRLTVV.

The CDR3 bases are TGTGCCAGCAGACGAACAGGGGAAAATCAGCCCCAGCATTTT. Translation: CASRRTGENQPQHF. V gene TRBV13 combines with J gene TRBJ1-5; TRBD1 matches 7 bases. Germline CDR1 and CDR2: PRHDT and FYEKMQ (reference sequence). The CDR3 extends over 14 amino acids. V shed 6 bases, J shed 4 bases, and the junction held 6 bases outside the gene matches.

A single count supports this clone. The CDR3 reads CASSPGGLAGEETQYF. In DNA, the CDR3 is TGCGCCAGCAGCCCTGGGGGGCTAGCGGGGGAGGAGACCCAGTACTTC. The chain couples TRBV4-1 to TRBJ2-5, with TRBD2 matching over 10 bases. The CDR3 contains 16 residues. The V and J ends lost 4 bases and 5 bases, in that order; junction bases with no gene match: 10. The V gene's germline CDR1 is MGHRA and CDR2 YSYEKL.

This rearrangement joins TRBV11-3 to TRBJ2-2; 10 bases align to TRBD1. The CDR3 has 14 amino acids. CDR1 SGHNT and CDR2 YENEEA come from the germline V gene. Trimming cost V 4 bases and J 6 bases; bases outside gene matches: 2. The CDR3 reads CASSSGQGSGELFF. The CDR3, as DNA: TGTGCCAGCAGCTCGGGACAGGGGTCCGGGGAGCTGTTTTTT.

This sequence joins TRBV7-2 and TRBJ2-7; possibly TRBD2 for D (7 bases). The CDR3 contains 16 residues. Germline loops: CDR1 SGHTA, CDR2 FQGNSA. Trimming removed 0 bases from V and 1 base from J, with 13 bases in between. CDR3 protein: CASSLALGGPSYEQYF. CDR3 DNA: TGTGCCAGCAGCTTAGCGCTGGGGGGGCCGTCCTACGAGCAGTACTTC.

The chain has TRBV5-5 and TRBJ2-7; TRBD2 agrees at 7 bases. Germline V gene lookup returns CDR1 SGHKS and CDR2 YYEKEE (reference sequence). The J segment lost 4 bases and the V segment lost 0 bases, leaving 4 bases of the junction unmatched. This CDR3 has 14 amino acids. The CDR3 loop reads CASSLEASGYEQYF. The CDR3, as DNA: TGTGCCAGCAGCTTGGAGGCTAGCGGTTACGAGCAGTACTTC.

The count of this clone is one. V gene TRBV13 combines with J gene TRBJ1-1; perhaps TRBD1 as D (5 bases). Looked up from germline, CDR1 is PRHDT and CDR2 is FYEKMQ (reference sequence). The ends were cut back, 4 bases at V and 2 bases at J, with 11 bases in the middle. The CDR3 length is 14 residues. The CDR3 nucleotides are TGTGCCAGCAGCTGGAGGGGAGGAAACACTGAAGCTTTCTTT. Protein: CASSWRGGNTEAFF.

CDR3 loop: CASSLQGAWGLTTDTQYF. CDR3 DNA: TGTGCCAGCAGCTTGCAGGGGGCGTGGGGATTGACCACAGATACGCAGTATTTT. The J gene is TRBJ2-3, the V gene TRBV5-6; 8 bases align to TRBD1. Trimming at V came to 1 base and at J to 2 bases, leaving 12 bases not matched to a gene. Germline loops: CDR1 SGHDT, CDR2 YYEEEE. The CDR3 runs 18 residues.

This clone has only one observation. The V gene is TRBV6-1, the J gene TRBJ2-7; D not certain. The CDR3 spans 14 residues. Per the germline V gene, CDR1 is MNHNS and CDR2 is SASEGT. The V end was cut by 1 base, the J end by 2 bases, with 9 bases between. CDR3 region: CASSEGRFPYEQYF. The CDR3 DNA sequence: TGTGCCAGCAGTGAAGGCAGGTTTCCCTACGAGCAGTACTTC.